These T cell receptor beta chains were read from a single sample in a study of spatial heterogeneity in lung cancer. TCRdb ran MiXCR on the 5' RACE reads and lists one entry per CDR3 protein. The sample contains about 80,000 distinct CDR3 sequences, approximately 18% of which appear only once. The material sequenced was PBMCs, taken at surgery. These receptors were taken from a male donor with early-stage non-small cell lung cancer. Each CDR3 is given with its conserved first and last residue. Each record gives: V gene, J gene, clone size, D gene, CDR3 protein, CDR3 DNA. The D gene is left open where the match is weak. Size values are once, few and many counts, or a class for expanded clones, and some rows have none.

v_call: TRBV12-3/TRBV12-4
j_call: TRBJ2-2
clone_size: few
d_call: .
cdr3_aa: CASSLAGRRITGELFF
cdr3_nt: TGTGCCAGCAGTTTAGCGGGACGGAGGATCACCGGGGAGCTGTTTTTT

v_call: TRBV6-5
j_call: TRBJ2-3
clone_size: .
d_call: TRBD1
cdr3_aa: CASSHGQESDTQYF
cdr3_nt: TGTGCCAGCAGTCACGGACAGGAATCAGATACGCAGTATTTT

v_call: TRBV7-2
j_call: TRBJ1-5
clone_size: .
d_call: .
cdr3_aa: CASSLVSGIHQPQHF
cdr3_nt: TGTGCCAGCAGCTTAGTATCGGGGATCCATCAGCCCCAGCATTTT

v_call: TRBV7-9
j_call: TRBJ2-5
clone_size: .
d_call: .
cdr3_aa: CASSRPVQETQYF
cdr3_nt: TGTGCCAGCAGCCGACCAGTCCAAGAGACCCAGTACTTC

v_call: TRBV2
j_call: TRBJ2-7
clone_size: few
d_call: .
cdr3_aa: CASHREIEQYF
cdr3_nt: TGTGCCAGCCACAGGGAAATCGAGCAGTACTTC

v_call: TRBV20-1
j_call: TRBJ1-1
clone_size: many
d_call: .
cdr3_aa: CSAFPTTGSREAFF
cdr3_nt: TGCAGTGCTTTCCCAACCACAGGGAGCCGTGAAGCTTTCTTT

v_call: TRBV10-3
j_call: TRBJ2-7
clone_size: few
d_call: .
cdr3_aa: CAISRQAEQYF
cdr3_nt: TGTGCCATCAGCCGACAGGCCGAGCAGTACTTC

v_call: TRBV7-7
j_call: TRBJ2-5
clone_size: .
d_call: .
cdr3_aa: CASSPSATQETQYF
cdr3_nt: TGTGCTAGCAGCCCAAGCGCCACCCAAGAGACCCAGTACTTC

v_call: TRBV6-6
j_call: TRBJ2-5
clone_size: few
d_call: TRBD1
cdr3_aa: CASRGGAETQYF
cdr3_nt: TGTGCCTCCAGAGGGGGCGCAGAGACCCAGTACTTC

v_call: TRBV7-2
j_call: TRBJ2-2
clone_size: .
d_call: .
cdr3_aa: CASSSGPYTGELFF
cdr3_nt: TGTGCCAGCAGCTCCGGGCCCTACACCGGGGAGCTGTTTTTT

v_call: TRBV7-3
j_call: TRBJ2-1
clone_size: many
d_call: TRBD2
cdr3_aa: CASSLLAGGISNEQFF
cdr3_nt: TGTGCCAGCAGTCTTCTAGCGGGAGGGATTAGCAATGAGCAGTTCTTC

v_call: TRBV20-1
j_call: TRBJ2-3
clone_size: .
d_call: TRBD2
cdr3_aa: CSAGLGLTDTQYF
cdr3_nt: TGCAGTGCCGGACTAGGCCTGACAGATACGCAGTATTTT

v_call: TRBV28
j_call: TRBJ2-1
clone_size: many
d_call: .
cdr3_aa: CASRWRVGEQFF
cdr3_nt: TGTGCCAGCAGATGGCGGGTTGGTGAGCAGTTCTTC

v_call: TRBV4-3
j_call: TRBJ1-5
clone_size: many
d_call: .
cdr3_aa: CASSQEGDQPQHF
cdr3_nt: TGCGCCAGCAGCCAAGAAGGAGATCAGCCCCAGCATTTT

v_call: TRBV5-1
j_call: TRBJ2-6
clone_size: .
d_call: .
cdr3_aa: CASSSTISGANVLTF
cdr3_nt: TGCGCCAGCAGCTCGACAATCTCTGGGGCCAACGTCCTGACTTTC

v_call: TRBV9
j_call: TRBJ2-1
clone_size: .
d_call: .
cdr3_aa: CASSVTPYEQFF
cdr3_nt: TGTGCCAGCAGCGTGACTCCCTATGAGCAGTTCTTC

v_call: TRBV13
j_call: TRBJ2-5
clone_size: few
d_call: .
cdr3_aa: CASSLWVGLQETQYF
cdr3_nt: TGTGCCAGCAGCTTATGGGTGGGACTGCAAGAGACCCAGTACTTC

v_call: TRBV7-3
j_call: TRBJ2-7
clone_size: few
d_call: TRBD1
cdr3_aa: CASSLTDRAHEQYF
cdr3_nt: TGTGCCAGCAGCTTAACTGACAGGGCCCACGAGCAGTACTTC

v_call: TRBV27
j_call: TRBJ1-2
clone_size: .
d_call: .
cdr3_aa: CASSSGGIGYTF
cdr3_nt: TGTGCCAGCAGTTCGGGCGGAATTGGCTACACCTTC

v_call: TRBV7-3
j_call: TRBJ2-1
clone_size: .
d_call: .
cdr3_aa: CASSLDPEGSEQFF
cdr3_nt: TGTGCCAGCAGCCTCGACCCCGAGGGTAGTGAGCAGTTCTTC

v_call: TRBV9
j_call: TRBJ2-2
clone_size: many
d_call: .
cdr3_aa: CASSVHGANTGELFF
cdr3_nt: TGTGCCAGCAGCGTCCACGGGGCGAACACCGGGGAGCTGTTTTTT

v_call: TRBV11-3
j_call: TRBJ2-7
clone_size: few
d_call: .
cdr3_aa: CASGGGDGTYEQYF
cdr3_nt: TGTGCCAGCGGCGGCGGGGACGGCACCTACGAGCAGTACTTC

v_call: TRBV7-3
j_call: TRBJ2-1
clone_size: few
d_call: .
cdr3_aa: CASSLRLFNEQFF
cdr3_nt: TGTGCCAGCAGCCTCAGGTTGTTCAATGAGCAGTTCTTC

v_call: TRBV4-1
j_call: TRBJ2-7
clone_size: .
d_call: .
cdr3_aa: CASKPETGLYEQYF
cdr3_nt: TGCGCCAGCAAACCCGAGACAGGTCTCTACGAGCAGTACTTC

v_call: TRBV10-3
j_call: TRBJ1-3
clone_size: .
d_call: .
cdr3_aa: CAIKGTTAPGNTIYF
cdr3_nt: TGTGCCATCAAGGGGACAACGGCTCCTGGAAACACCATATATTTT

v_call: TRBV7-8
j_call: TRBJ2-1
clone_size: few
d_call: .
cdr3_aa: CASSLEAEQFF
cdr3_nt: TGTGCCAGCAGCTTAGAGGCTGAGCAGTTCTTC

v_call: TRBV24-1
j_call: TRBJ2-7
clone_size: few
d_call: .
cdr3_aa: CATSGDNSYEQYF
cdr3_nt: TGTGCCACCAGTGGGGACAACTCCTACGAGCAGTACTTC

v_call: TRBV5-1
j_call: TRBJ2-1
clone_size: few
d_call: .
cdr3_aa: CASSSRGVGASSYNEQFF
cdr3_nt: TGCGCCAGCAGTTCACGGGGTGTCGGGGCTAGCTCCTACAATGAGCAGTTCTTC

v_call: TRBV2
j_call: TRBJ2-7
clone_size: .
d_call: .
cdr3_aa: CAATAEGQRYEQYF
cdr3_nt: TGTGCAGCAACAGCTGAGGGGCAGAGATACGAGCAGTACTTC

v_call: TRBV9
j_call: TRBJ2-1
clone_size: few
d_call: TRBD2
cdr3_aa: CASSVAGTTQYNEQFF
cdr3_nt: TGTGCCAGCAGCGTAGCCGGGACTACACAATACAATGAGCAGTTCTTC

v_call: TRBV6-6
j_call: TRBJ2-5
clone_size: .
d_call: .
cdr3_aa: CASKRPQGRDMETQYF
cdr3_nt: TGTGCCAGCAAACGCCCACAGGGGCGGGACATGGAGACCCAGTACTTC

v_call: TRBV20-1
j_call: TRBJ2-3
clone_size: .
d_call: TRBD2
cdr3_aa: CSARDPGRAGGSTDTQYF
cdr3_nt: TGCAGTGCTAGAGATCCTGGAAGAGCGGGGGGGAGCACAGATACGCAGTATTTT

v_call: TRBV19
j_call: TRBJ1-6
clone_size: .
d_call: .
cdr3_aa: CASSNRGLNSPLHF
cdr3_nt: TGTGCCAGTAGCAACCGGGGCTTAAATTCACCCCTCCACTTT

v_call: TRBV7-7
j_call: TRBJ2-2
clone_size: few
d_call: TRBD1
cdr3_aa: CASSLGGQGYGTGELFF
cdr3_nt: TGTGCTAGCAGCTTAGGAGGACAGGGTTATGGCACCGGGGAGCTGTTTTTT

v_call: TRBV12-3/TRBV12-4
j_call: TRBJ2-7
clone_size: .
d_call: TRBD1
cdr3_aa: CASSLTGGAPVQYF
cdr3_nt: TGTGCCAGCAGTTTAACAGGGGGCGCCCCGGTCCAGTACTTC

v_call: TRBV5-1
j_call: TRBJ1-1
clone_size: .
d_call: .
cdr3_aa: CASSLDGRTGTEAFF
cdr3_nt: TGCGCCAGCAGCTTGGATGGGAGGACGGGCACTGAAGCTTTCTTT

v_call: TRBV28
j_call: TRBJ2-1
clone_size: many
d_call: .
cdr3_aa: CASSLLSGEQFF
cdr3_nt: TGTGCCAGCAGTTTACTGAGCGGGGAGCAGTTCTTC

v_call: TRBV11-2
j_call: TRBJ2-3
clone_size: few
d_call: TRBD2
cdr3_aa: CASSSPSGGPDTQYF
cdr3_nt: TGTGCCAGCAGCTCGCCTAGCGGGGGCCCGGATACGCAGTATTTT

v_call: TRBV21-1
j_call: TRBJ2-3
clone_size: .
d_call: .
cdr3_aa: CARSGPSTDTQYF
cdr3_nt: TGTGCCAGATCCGGCCCAAGCACAGATACGCAGTATTTT

v_call: TRBV27
j_call: TRBJ2-3
clone_size: many
d_call: .
cdr3_aa: CASSLGVTTSRAYF
cdr3_nt: TGTGCCAGCAGTTTGGGGGTGACAACTAGTCGTGCGTATTTT

v_call: TRBV7-2
j_call: TRBJ2-3
clone_size: .
d_call: .
cdr3_aa: CASSPGLLTDTQYF
cdr3_nt: TGTGCCAGCAGTCCAGGACTCCTCACAGATACGCAGTATTTT

v_call: TRBV3-1
j_call: TRBJ2-1
clone_size: .
d_call: .
cdr3_aa: CASSQKSEQFF
cdr3_nt: TGTGCCAGCAGCCAAAAAAGTGAGCAGTTCTTC

v_call: TRBV27
j_call: TRBJ2-2
clone_size: few
d_call: TRBD1
cdr3_aa: CASSHDRVNTGELFF
cdr3_nt: TGTGCCAGCAGCCACGACAGGGTCAACACCGGGGAGCTGTTTTTT

v_call: TRBV2
j_call: TRBJ2-7
clone_size: .
d_call: .
cdr3_aa: CASNGDRFYEQYF
cdr3_nt: TGTGCCAGCAATGGGGACCGTTTCTACGAGCAGTACTTC

v_call: TRBV6-1
j_call: TRBJ1-1
clone_size: .
d_call: .
cdr3_aa: CASTWGTMNTEAFF
cdr3_nt: TGTGCCAGCACCTGGGGTACCATGAACACTGAAGCTTTCTTT

v_call: TRBV19
j_call: TRBJ1-5
clone_size: few
d_call: .
cdr3_aa: CASSPQGFNQPQHF
cdr3_nt: TGTGCCAGTAGTCCACAGGGTTTCAATCAGCCCCAGCATTTT

v_call: TRBV2
j_call: TRBJ2-1
clone_size: few
d_call: .
cdr3_aa: CASSESRNEQFF
cdr3_nt: TGTGCCAGCAGTGAAAGTCGGAATGAGCAGTTCTTC